Listed below are T cell receptor beta chains from one sample, sequenced in a study of blood T cells in healthy people across ages. Each CDR3 protein is one row after TCRdb ran MiXCR on the 5' RACE reads. Counted here are over 700,000 distinct CDR3 sequences, more than 20% occurring once; the ten biggest clones make up around 9.2%. These data also featured in a second study, about T cells of mothers and their children.

Specimen: blood. The receptors shown here come from a boy younger than 18 in good health. Each CDR3 is given with its conserved first and last residue. The order of the fields is clone size, V gene, J gene, CDR3 length, CDR3 protein. Clone size is shown for a subset of rows, as once, few, many or a class of expanded clone.

-	TRBV6-5	TRBJ2-1	17	CASSYSASGSSYNEQFF
-	TRBV28	TRBJ2-4	12	CASSYGQGIQYF
few	TRBV12-3/TRBV12-4	TRBJ2-1	16	CASSFSIAGGYNEQFF
-	TRBV6-5	-	12	CASSYYGETQYF
-	TRBV7-6	-	19	CASSLGLAGGPYFQETQYF
once	TRBV5-5	TRBJ1-4	15	CASIPYSGTDEKLFF
few	TRBV5-6	TRBJ2-5	12	CASSLRTVDRYF
-	TRBV7-9	TRBJ2-7	15	CASSPPGRNTYEQYF
few	TRBV27	TRBJ2-7	18	CASSLDPRTSASSYEQYF
-	TRBV5-1	TRBJ1-2	14	CASSGGQGESGYTF
few	TRBV3-1	TRBJ2-3	9	CASGIKQYF
-	TRBV6-5	TRBJ1-2	13	CASSYAQLYGYTF
few	TRBV11-2	TRBJ2-5	14	CASSWGPGRETQYF
once	TRBV7-2	TRBJ1-1	14	CASSLGGTGTEAFF
-	TRBV9	TRBJ2-3	13	CATQGPSTDTQYF
once	TRBV15	TRBJ2-1	16	CATSRKSGGSYNEQFF
-	TRBV7-2	TRBJ2-1	15	CASSRSGGTYNEQFF
-	TRBV29-1	TRBJ2-1	12	CSMRTSSNEQFF
few	TRBV12-3/TRBV12-4	TRBJ2-5	14	CASSFGGGSGTQYF
-	TRBV5-1	-	16	CASSLRLAGGGDEQFF
-	TRBV12-3/TRBV12-4	TRBJ1-2	15	CASSFGQGWNYGYTF
-	TRBV25-1	TRBJ2-2	15	CASMNSEFLTGELFF
-	TRBV7-3	TRBJ1-1	12	CASSRGNTEASF
-	TRBV10-3	TRBJ2-7	15	CASPTLGRGGYEQYF
-	TRBV4-1	TRBJ1-4	16	CASSHTLRRGYEKLFF
few	TRBV4-1	TRBJ2-7	15	CASSQDSLAGGEQYF
few	TRBV9	TRBJ2-5	15	CASSATSGTRETQYF
few	TRBV11-2	TRBJ2-5	15	CASSLSTGDQETQYF
few	TRBV6-1	TRBJ2-7	15	CASNLLAGGPYEQYF
few	TRBV28	TRBJ2-7	15	CASSARLAGGYEQYF
few	TRBV4-2	TRBJ1-1	15	CASSQGVNRGTEAFF
-	TRBV7-2	TRBJ2-5	15	CVSSLGWGVMETQYF
-	TRBV29-1	TRBJ2-1	18	CNQTNKVAGGASYNEQFF
-	TRBV7-9	-	15	CASRHVRGQGYEQYF
-	TRBV4-1	TRBJ2-1	14	CASSQEASYNEQFF
-	TRBV20-1	TRBJ2-5	16	CSARVFGTSSLETQYF
few	TRBV29-1	TRBJ1-1	13	CSVEEGAGHEAFF
-	TRBV4-1	TRBJ2-1	15	CASSQNGPLVGEQFF
few	TRBV20-1	TRBJ2-5	14	CSARGTLKEETQYF
few	TRBV7-2	TRBJ2-5	15	CASSSFGQGQETQYF
-	TRBV7-9	TRBJ2-1	15	CASSLEGAEDNEQFF
-	TRBV3-1	TRBJ2-2	17	CASSQEWTAGVTGELFF
-	TRBV19	TRBJ1-2	17	CASSISPTSPANYGYTF
few	TRBV6-1	TRBJ1-3	15	CASSQGPKHRNTIYF
few	TRBV24-1	TRBJ2-5	15	CATSDLSSDPETQYF
-	TRBV4-1	TRBJ1-6	14	CASSRQTDNSPLHF
-	TRBV20-1	TRBJ1-4	12	CSAVRGNEKLFF
few	TRBV5-1	TRBJ1-1	16	CASSWGQGQSRAEAFF
few	TRBV28	TRBJ2-3	15	CASSPRSDRTDTQYF
few	TRBV6-5	TRBJ2-3	13	CASSYVADGTQYF
few	TRBV4-2	TRBJ2-1	13	CASSLRQGTEQFF
-	TRBV12-3/TRBV12-4	TRBJ1-1	13	CASGEGWGAGAFF
-	TRBV10-3	TRBJ2-3	15	CAIRPNSGGTDTQYF
-	TRBV6-5	TRBJ1-1	15	CASSYGRGPNTEAFF
few	TRBV11-2	TRBJ2-2	20	CASSFPKGLAGGLGTGELFF
-	TRBV20-1	TRBJ2-1	15	CSAARTSGRGDERFF
few	TRBV12-3/TRBV12-4	TRBJ1-4	13	CASSIDRGAKLFF